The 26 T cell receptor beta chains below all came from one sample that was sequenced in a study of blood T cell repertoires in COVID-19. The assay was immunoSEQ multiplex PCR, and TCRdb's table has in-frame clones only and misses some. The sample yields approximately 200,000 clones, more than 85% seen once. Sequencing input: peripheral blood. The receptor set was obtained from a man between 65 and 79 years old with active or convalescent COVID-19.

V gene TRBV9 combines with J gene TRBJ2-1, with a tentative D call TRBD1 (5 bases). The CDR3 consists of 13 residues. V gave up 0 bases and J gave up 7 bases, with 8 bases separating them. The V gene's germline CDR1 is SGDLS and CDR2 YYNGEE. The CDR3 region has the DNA TGTGCCAGCAGCGTAGACGCAGGGAATGAGCAGTTCTTC. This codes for CASSVDAGNEQFF.

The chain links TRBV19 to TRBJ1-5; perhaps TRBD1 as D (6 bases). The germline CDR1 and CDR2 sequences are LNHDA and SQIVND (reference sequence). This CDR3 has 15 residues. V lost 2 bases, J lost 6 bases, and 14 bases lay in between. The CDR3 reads CASSITTGNGQPQHF. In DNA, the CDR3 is TGTGCCAGTAGTATAACTACAGGGAATGGTCAGCCCCAGCATTTT.

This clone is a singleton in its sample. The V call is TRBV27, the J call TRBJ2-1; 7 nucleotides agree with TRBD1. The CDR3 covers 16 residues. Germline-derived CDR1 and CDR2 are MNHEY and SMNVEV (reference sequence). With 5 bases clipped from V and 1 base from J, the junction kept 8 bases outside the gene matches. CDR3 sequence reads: CASSVHGTVSYNEQFF. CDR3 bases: TGTGCCAGCAGTGTACACGGGACAGTATCCTACAATGAGCAGTTCTTC.

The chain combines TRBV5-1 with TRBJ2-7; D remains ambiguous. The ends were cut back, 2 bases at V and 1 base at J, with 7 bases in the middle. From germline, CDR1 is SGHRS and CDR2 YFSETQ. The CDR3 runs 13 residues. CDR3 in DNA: TGCGCCAGCAGCTTTGGCGGTTCCTACGAGCAGTACTTC. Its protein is CASSFGGSYEQYF. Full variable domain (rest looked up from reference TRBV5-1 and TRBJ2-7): KAGVTQTPRYLIKTRGQQVTLSCSPISGHRSVSWYQQTPGQGLQFLFEYFSETQRNKGNFPGRFSGRQFSNSRSEMNVSTLELGDSALYLCASSFGGSYEQYFGPGTRLTVT.

CDR3 in DNA: TGTGCCGTCCGACAGGGAAACAATTCACCCCTCCACTTT. Protein sequence: CAVRQGNNSPLHF. The chain combines TRBV28 with TRBJ1-6; TRBD1 matches 7 bases. Trimming took 11 bases from V and 7 from J; bases not matched to a gene: 8. The CDR3 spans 13 residues. Germline values: CDR1 MDHEN, CDR2 SYDVKM.

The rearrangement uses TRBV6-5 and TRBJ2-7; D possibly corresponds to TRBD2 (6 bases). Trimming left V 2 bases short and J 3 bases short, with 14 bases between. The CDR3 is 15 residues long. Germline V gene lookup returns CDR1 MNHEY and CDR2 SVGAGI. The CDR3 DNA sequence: TGTGCCAGCAGTTACAAAGGGACTGGGGTCTACGAGCAGTACTTC. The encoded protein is CASSYKGTGVYEQYF.

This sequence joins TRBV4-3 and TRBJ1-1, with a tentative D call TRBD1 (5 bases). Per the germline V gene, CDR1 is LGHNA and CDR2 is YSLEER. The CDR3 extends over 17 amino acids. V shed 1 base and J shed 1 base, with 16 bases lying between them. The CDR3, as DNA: TGCGCCAGCAGCCAAGCCCCGCCGCAGGGTACGAACACTGAAGCTTTCTTT. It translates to CASSQAPPQGTNTEAFF.

The CDR3 region is CATSSEGQGTDTQYF. CDR3 coding DNA: TGTGCCACCAGTTCAGAGGGACAGGGAACAGATACGCAGTATTTT. This chain uses TRBV24-1 with TRBJ2-3, with 9 bases matching TRBD1. The CDR3 spans 15 residues. V was clipped by 6 bases and J by 3 bases; unmatched bases: 6. CDR1 and CDR2 (germline): KGHDR, SFDVKD.

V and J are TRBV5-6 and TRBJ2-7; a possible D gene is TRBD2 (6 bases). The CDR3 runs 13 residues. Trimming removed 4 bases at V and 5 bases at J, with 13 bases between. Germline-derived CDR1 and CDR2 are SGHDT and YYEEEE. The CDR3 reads CASSTGLPHEQYF. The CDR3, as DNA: TGTGCCAGCAGCACGGGACTCCCCCACGAGCAGTACTTC.

The CDR3: CASSLEQGIGGYTF. DNA of the CDR3: TGTGCCAGCAGCTTAGAACAGGGTATCGGAGGCTACACCTTC. The chain recombines TRBV7-2 with TRBJ1-2; possible D gene TRBD1, 6 bases. CDR1 is SGHTA, CDR2 FQGNSA, per germline. This CDR3 has 14 amino acids. V lost 1 base to trimming and J lost 8 bases, with 14 bases between them.

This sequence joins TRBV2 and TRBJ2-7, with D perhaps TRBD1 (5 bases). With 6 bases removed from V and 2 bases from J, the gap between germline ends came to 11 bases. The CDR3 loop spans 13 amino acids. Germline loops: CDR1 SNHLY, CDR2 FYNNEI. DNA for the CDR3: TGTGCCAGCAGGAACGACAGCCCCTACGAGCAGTACTTC. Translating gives CASRNDSPYEQYF. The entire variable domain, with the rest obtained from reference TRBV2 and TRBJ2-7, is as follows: EPEVTQTPSHQVTQMGQEVILRCVPISNHLYFYWYRQILGQKVEFLVSFYNNEISEKSEIFDDQFSVERPDGSNFTLKIRSTKLEDSAMYFCASRNDSPYEQYFGPGTRLTVT.

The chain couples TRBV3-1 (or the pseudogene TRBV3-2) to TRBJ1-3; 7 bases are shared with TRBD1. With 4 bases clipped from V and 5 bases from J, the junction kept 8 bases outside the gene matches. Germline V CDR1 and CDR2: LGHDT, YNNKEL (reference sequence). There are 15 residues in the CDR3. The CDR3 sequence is CASSRGQATRNTIYF. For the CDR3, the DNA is TGTGCCAGCAGCCGAGGACAGGCAACAAGAAACACCATATATTTT.

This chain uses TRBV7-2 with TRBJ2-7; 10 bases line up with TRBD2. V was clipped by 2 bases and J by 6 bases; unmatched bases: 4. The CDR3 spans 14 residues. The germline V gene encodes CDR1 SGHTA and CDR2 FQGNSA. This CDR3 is CASSLLAGVAEQYF. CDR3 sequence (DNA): TGTGCCAGCAGCTTACTAGCGGGAGTAGCCGAGCAGTACTTC.

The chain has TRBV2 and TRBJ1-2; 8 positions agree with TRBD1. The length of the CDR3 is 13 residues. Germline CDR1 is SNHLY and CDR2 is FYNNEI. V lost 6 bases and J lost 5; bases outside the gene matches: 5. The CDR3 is CASRPGGDYGYTF. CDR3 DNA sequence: TGTGCCAGCAGGCCAGGGGGCGATTATGGCTACACCTTC.

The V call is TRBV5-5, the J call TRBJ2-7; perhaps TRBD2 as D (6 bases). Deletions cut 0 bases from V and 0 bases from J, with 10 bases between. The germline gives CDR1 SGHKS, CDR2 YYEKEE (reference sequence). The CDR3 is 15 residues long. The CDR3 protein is CASSLVIGSSYEQYF. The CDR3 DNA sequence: TGTGCCAGCAGCTTGGTTATCGGGAGCTCCTACGAGCAGTACTTC.

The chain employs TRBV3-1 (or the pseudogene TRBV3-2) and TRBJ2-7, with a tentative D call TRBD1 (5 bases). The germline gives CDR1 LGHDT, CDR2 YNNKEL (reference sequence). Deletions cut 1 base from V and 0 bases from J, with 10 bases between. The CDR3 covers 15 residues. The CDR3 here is CASSQAGRDSYEQYF. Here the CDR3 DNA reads TGTGCCAGCAGCCAAGCCGGCAGGGACTCCTACGAGCAGTACTTC.

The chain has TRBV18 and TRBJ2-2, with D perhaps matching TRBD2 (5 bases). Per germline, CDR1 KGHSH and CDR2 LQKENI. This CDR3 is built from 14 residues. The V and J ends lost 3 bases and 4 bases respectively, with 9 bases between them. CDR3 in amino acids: CASSPPGSTGELFF. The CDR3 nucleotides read TGTGCCAGCTCACCGCCGGGGAGCACCGGGGAGCTGTTTTTT.

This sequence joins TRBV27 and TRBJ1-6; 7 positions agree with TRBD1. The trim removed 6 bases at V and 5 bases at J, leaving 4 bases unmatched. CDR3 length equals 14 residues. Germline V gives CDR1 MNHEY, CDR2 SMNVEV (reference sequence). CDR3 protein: CASRPGQHNSPLHF. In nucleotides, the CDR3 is TGTGCCAGCAGACCGGGACAGCATAATTCACCCCTCCACTTT.

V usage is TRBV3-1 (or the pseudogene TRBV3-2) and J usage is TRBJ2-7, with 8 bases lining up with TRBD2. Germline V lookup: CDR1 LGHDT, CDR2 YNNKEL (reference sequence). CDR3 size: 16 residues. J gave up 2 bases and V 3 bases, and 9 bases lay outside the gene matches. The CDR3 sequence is CASSHGWGTRPYEQYF. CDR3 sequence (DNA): TGTGCCAGCAGCCACGGGTGGGGGACTAGACCCTACGAGCAGTACTTC.

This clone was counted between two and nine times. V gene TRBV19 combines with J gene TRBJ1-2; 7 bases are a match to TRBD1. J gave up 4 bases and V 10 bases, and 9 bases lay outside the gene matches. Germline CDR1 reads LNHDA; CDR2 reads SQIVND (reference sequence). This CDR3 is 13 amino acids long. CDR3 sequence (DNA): TGTGCCACCGCGGACAGGAGCCTCTATGGCTACACCTTC. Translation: CATADRSLYGYTF.

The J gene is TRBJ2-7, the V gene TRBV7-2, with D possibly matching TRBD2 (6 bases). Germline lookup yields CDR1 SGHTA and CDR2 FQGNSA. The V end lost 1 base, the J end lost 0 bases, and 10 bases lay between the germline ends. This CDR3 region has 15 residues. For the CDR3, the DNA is TGTGCCAGCAGCTTAGGTGGAGGGCTCTCCTACGAGCAGTACTTC. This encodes CASSLGGGLSYEQYF.

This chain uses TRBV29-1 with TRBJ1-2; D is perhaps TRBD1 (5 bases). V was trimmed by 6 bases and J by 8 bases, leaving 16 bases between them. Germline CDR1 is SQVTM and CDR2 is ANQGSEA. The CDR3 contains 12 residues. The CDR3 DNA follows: TGCAGCGTCTCGGAGGGGCGGAGGGGCTACACCTTC. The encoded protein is CSVSEGRRGYTF.

The CDR3 loop is CASSLGGGAINEQFF. The CDR3 nucleotides read TGTGCCAGCTCCCTCGGCGGGGGGGCCATCAATGAGCAGTTCTTC. The rearrangement uses TRBV6-4 and TRBJ2-1; TRBD2 matches at 9 bases. CDR1 and CDR2 (germline): MRHNA, SNTAGT. The CDR3 spans 15 residues. The trim removed 8 bases at V and 6 bases at J, leaving 11 bases unmatched.

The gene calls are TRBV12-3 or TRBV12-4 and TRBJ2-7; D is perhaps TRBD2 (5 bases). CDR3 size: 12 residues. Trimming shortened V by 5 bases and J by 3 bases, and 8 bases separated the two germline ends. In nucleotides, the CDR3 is TGTGCCAGCAGTCCAACTAGCTACGAGCAGTACTTC. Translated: CASSPTSYEQYF.

CDR3 protein: CASSPLPGPGGANEQFF. CDR3 sequence (DNA): TGTGCCAGCAGTCCCCTCCCGGGACCCGGGGGTGCCAATGAGCAGTTCTTC. The genes are TRBV27 and TRBJ2-1; D is perhaps TRBD2 (6 bases). CDR1 and CDR2 (germline): MNHEY, SMNVEV (reference sequence). CDR3 length equals 17 residues. Trimming cost V 5 bases and J 6 bases, with 23 bases left between them.

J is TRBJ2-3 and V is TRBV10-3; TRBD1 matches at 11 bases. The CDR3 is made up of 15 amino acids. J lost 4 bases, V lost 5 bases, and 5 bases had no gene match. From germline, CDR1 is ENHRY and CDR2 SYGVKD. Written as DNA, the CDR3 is TGTGCCATCAGTTTAGGACAGGGGGCCGCAGATACGCAGTATTTT. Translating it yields CAISLGQGAADTQYF.